A single sample is the source of the 7 T cell receptor beta chains below, sequenced in a study of vaccination and CD4 T cells after COVID-19. This sample's treatment: 10-day PBMC culture with coronavirus spike peptide pools or control peptides (ViraFEST assay). Which antigens these TCRs recognize remains unknown. An Oncomine TCR Beta short-read assay was used to sequence the DNA from cultured CD4+ T cells. TCRdb reanalysed the PCR reads using MiXCR and keeps one entry per CDR3 protein. This sample has about 12,000 distinct CDR3 sequences, with roughly 74% found just once. Sequenced: CD4+ T cells from blood, cultured in vitro. Receptor source: a human donor who had recovered from COVID-19.

The chain carries TRBV7-3 and TRBJ2-3; no definite D call. V lost 1 base to trimming and J lost 4 bases, with 6 bases between them. The CDR3 sequence is 13 residues long. CDR1 is SGHTA and CDR2 is FQGTGA in the germline V gene. Here the CDR3 reads CASSLIPADTQYF. DNA of the CDR3: TGTGCCAGCAGCTTAATCCCAGCAGATACGCAGTATTTT.

The rearrangement joins TRBV15 to TRBJ2-7; weak D call: TRBD1 (5 bases). There are 14 residues in the CDR3. Germline CDR1 and CDR2: LNHNV and YYDKDF (reference sequence). V gave up 3 bases and J gave up 2 bases, with 11 bases separating them. CDR3 nucleotide sequence: TGTGCCACCAGCAGGGAAGGGGAAGCCTACGAGCAGTACTTC. Its protein is CATSREGEAYEQYF.

In its sample, this clonotype was seen a few times. This chain connects TRBV10-1 to TRBJ2-3, with D unresolved. Germline V CDR1 and CDR2: WNHNN, SYGVQD (reference sequence). Between the trimmed V and J ends, which lost 7 bases and 10 bases, there was a span of 15 bases. The CDR3 contains 12 residues. The CDR3 loop reads CASIRSRTAQYF. For the CDR3, the DNA is TGCGCCAGCATAAGATCCCGCACCGCGCAGTATTTT.

The genes are TRBV28 and TRBJ2-5, with D possibly being TRBD2 (7 bases). Germline-derived CDR1 and CDR2 are MDHEN and SYDVKM. This CDR3 contains 16 residues. The ends were cut back, 6 bases at V and 4 bases at J, with 21 bases in the middle. The CDR3 region is CASRGGGLRSPETQYF. CDR3 DNA sequence: TGTGCCAGCAGAGGGGGGGGACTGAGGAGCCCAGAGACCCAGTACTTC.

The sample holds a few counts of this clonotype. V usage is TRBV15 and J usage is TRBJ2-3; TRBD2 agrees at 7 bases. V shed 4 bases and J 5 bases; nucleotides not matched to a gene: 12. This CDR3 is 16 amino acids long. The germline V gene has CDR1 LNHNV and CDR2 YYDKDF (reference sequence). The CDR3 protein is CATSKLASRRGDTQYF. The CDR3 DNA is TGTGCCACCAGCAAACTAGCGTCCCGACGGGGAGATACGCAGTATTTT.

In this sample, this clonotype turned up once. The V and J genes are TRBV20-1 and TRBJ1-1; 11 nucleotides align to TRBD1. The germline CDR1 and CDR2 sequences are DFQATT and SNEGSKA (reference sequence). CDR3 length equals 18 residues. J was trimmed by 5 bases and V by 1 base; bases with no gene match: 15. The CDR3, as DNA: TGCAGTGCTAGAGTTTACCGGGACAGGGGGGGTAGTGATACTGAAGCTTTCTTT. It codes for CSARVYRDRGGSDTEAFF.

The table lists this clonotype with a few counts. This rearrangement joins TRBV10-2 to TRBJ2-1; 12 nucleotides line up with TRBD2. V shed 6 bases, J shed 8 bases, and the junction held 2 bases outside the gene matches. Germline V gene sequence: CDR1 WSHSY, CDR2 SAAADI. This CDR3 is built from 13 residues. The CDR3 sequence is CASRASGRDEQFF. In DNA, the CDR3 is TGCGCCAGCAGGGCTAGCGGGAGGGATGAGCAGTTCTTC.